These 24 T cell receptor beta chains were all obtained from the same sample, sequenced in a study of T cell responses to AZD1222 COVID-19 vaccine. The data were produced by immunoSEQ multiplex PCR, yet TCRdb's version contains in-frame clones alone and is incomplete. The table includes about 120,000 clones, roughly 90% detected once. Material: peripheral blood, obtained on day 0 of AZD1222 vaccination. Receptors were obtained from an adult in good health.

This rearrangement joins TRBV19 to TRBJ2-3; 7 bases align to TRBD1. From germline, CDR1 is LNHDA and CDR2 SQIVND (reference sequence). The length of the CDR3 is 17 residues. With V trimmed by 4 bases and J by 0 bases, 10 bases remained unmatched. For the CDR3, the DNA is TGTGCCAGTAGTACCTCCCGGACAGGTGCCAGCACAGATACGCAGTATTTT. Encoded protein: CASSTSRTGASTDTQYF. The variable domain in full, with the rest retrieved from reference TRBV19 and TRBJ2-3, is DGGITQSPKYLFRKEGQNVTLSCEQNLNHDAMYWYRQDPGQGLRLIYYSQIVNDFQKGDIAEGYSVSREKKESFPLTVTSAQKNPTAFYLCASSTSRTGASTDTQYFGPGTRLTVL.

The rearrangement joins TRBV6-2 or TRBV6-3 to TRBJ1-5, with unresolved D. Trimming removed 5 bases at V and 6 bases at J, with 11 bases between. The germline gives CDR1 MNHEY, CDR2 SVGEGT. This CDR3 has 13 amino acids. The CDR3 sequence is CASSDDLGQPQHF. The CDR3, as DNA: TGTGCCAGCAGTGACGACCTGGGTCAGCCCCAGCATTTT.

The CDR3 DNA reads as TGTGCCAGCAGCTCGGAGGGTGTAGGGGCATCGACCGGGGAGCTGTTTTTT. Its translation: CASSSEGVGASTGELFF. The chain has TRBV5-5 and TRBJ2-2, with D perhaps TRBD2 (6 bases). Germline V gives CDR1 SGHKS, CDR2 YYEKEE (reference sequence). The CDR3 contains 17 residues. V was shortened by 3 bases and J by 5 bases, with 20 bases between the two germline ends.

The chain carries TRBV29-1 and TRBJ1-4, with 8 bases aligning to TRBD1. Germline V gives CDR1 SQVTM, CDR2 ANQGSEA. The CDR3 extends over 16 amino acids. Trimming removed 1 base from V and 7 bases from J; junction bases left unmatched: 11. Written as DNA, the CDR3 is TGCAGCGTTGAAGGGGACAGGATCTCCATAGGTGAAAAACTGTTTTTT. This gives the protein CSVEGDRISIGEKLFF.

The J gene is TRBJ1-2, the V gene TRBV4-2; a weak D match, TRBD1 (6 bases). Trimming left V 0 bases short and J 7 bases short, with 12 bases between. Germline lookup yields CDR1 LGHNA and CDR2 YNFKEQ. The CDR3 contains 14 residues. This chain's CDR3 is CASSQDLIGGGYTF. CDR3 coding DNA: TGTGCCAGCAGCCAAGATTTGATAGGGGGTGGCTACACCTTC.

The V gene is TRBV11-1, the J gene TRBJ2-5, with D uncertain. V shed 3 bases and J shed 1 base, with 3 bases lying between them. The V gene's germline CDR1 is SGHAT and CDR2 FQDESV (reference sequence). This CDR3 comprises 12 residues. CDR3 in DNA: TGTGCCAGCAGCTTTGCCCAAGAGACCCAGTACTTC. Its protein product is CASSFAQETQYF.

The chain has TRBV7-6 and TRBJ2-5; TRBD1 matches at 8 bases. The CDR3 runs 15 residues. Trimming removed 5 bases from V and 2 bases from J; junction bases left unmatched: 7. The germline V gene has CDR1 SGHVS and CDR2 FNYEAQ. CDR3 nucleotide sequence: TGTGCCAGCAGCCCGTTCGGACAGGGACAAGAGACCCAGTACTTC. This encodes CASSPFGQGQETQYF.

The rearrangement uses TRBV7-3 and TRBJ2-1; TRBD2 might be the D (6 bases). Trimming left V 5 bases short and J 4 bases short, with 15 bases between. Looked up from germline, CDR1 is SGHTA and CDR2 is FQGTGA. This CDR3 has 15 amino acids. CDR3 region: CASSLWAGLYNEQFF. For the CDR3, the DNA is TGTGCCAGCAGCCTCTGGGCGGGGCTATACAATGAGCAGTTCTTC.

The gene calls are TRBV14 and TRBJ1-6; the D is unclear. The CDR3 runs 17 residues. CDR1 and CDR2 (germline): SGHDN, FVKESK. V gave up 0 bases and J gave up 3 bases, with 12 bases separating them. CDR3 nucleotides: TGTGCCAGCAGCCAAGATAACCGGGCCTTCTATAATTCACCCCTCCACTTT. Translating gives CASSQDNRAFYNSPLHF.

This chain joins TRBV6-4 and TRBJ2-3, with D possibly being TRBD1 or TRBD2 (6 bases each). This CDR3 is built from 15 residues. Germline assignment: CDR1 MRHNA and CDR2 SNTAGT. Trimming took 8 bases from V and 0 from J, leaving 15 bases between them. The CDR3 region is CASGDQGGSTDTQYF. CDR3 DNA sequence: TGTGCCAGCGGAGACCAAGGGGGGAGCACAGATACGCAGTATTTT.

The chain employs TRBV21-1 and TRBJ2-3. TRBV21-1 is annotated as a pseudogene. The CDR3 spans 15 residues. CDR3 in amino acids: CASSKAGSCTDTQYF. CDR3 bases: TGTGCCAGCAGCAAAGCAGGGTCTTGCACGGATACGCAGTATTTT.

This clone was recorded only once. The chain employs TRBV24-1 and TRBJ1-1, with a tentative D call TRBD1 (5 bases). The V end was cut by 4 bases, the J end by 4 bases, with 18 bases between. Germline V gene data show CDR1 as KGHDR and CDR2 as SFDVKD. The CDR3 length is 16 residues. The CDR3 here is CATSEGNFGGGTEAFF. CDR3 DNA sequence: TGTGCCACCAGTGAGGGGAACTTTGGGGGAGGCACTGAAGCTTTCTTT.

The gene calls are TRBV5-8 and TRBJ2-3, with D perhaps TRBD1 (5 bases). The CDR3 totals 15 residues. Per germline, CDR1 SGHTS and CDR2 YDEGEE. Trimming removed 2 bases at V and 2 bases at J, with 12 bases between. The chain's CDR3 is CASSFKGQTTDTQYF. CDR3 bases: TGTGCCAGCAGCTTCAAGGGGCAGACCACAGATACGCAGTATTTT.

This chain uses TRBV15 with TRBJ2-3; no definite D call. Germline CDR1 is LNHNV and CDR2 is YYDKDF (reference sequence). The V end lost 0 bases, the J end lost 4 bases, and 11 bases lay between the germline ends. The CDR3 runs to 15 residues. The CDR3, as DNA: TGTGCCACCAGCAGAGATCCGGGCAGCTCAGATACGCAGTATTTT. Translating gives CATSRDPGSSDTQYF.

V gene TRBV29-1 combines with J gene TRBJ2-1, with a weak D call TRBD2 (5 bases). The CDR3 has 12 amino acids. CDR1 is SQVTM and CDR2 is ANQGSEA in the germline V gene. V dropped 6 bases and J dropped 7 bases, with 13 bases sitting between them. The DNA for the CDR3 is TGCAGCGTCGTCCTAGGAGGAAATGAGCAGTTCTTC. As protein: CSVVLGGNEQFF.

Only a few counts were recorded for this clone. CDR3 amino acids: CASSLGGLEGYTF. CDR3 sequence (DNA): TGTGCCAGCAGCTTGGGCGGGCTGGAGGGCTACACCTTC. This chain joins TRBV7-2 and TRBJ1-2; D is unclear. Trimming cost V 3 bases and J 8 bases, with 13 bases left between them. The CDR3 extends over 13 amino acids. Germline assignment: CDR1 SGHTA and CDR2 FQGNSA.

This clone appeared a single time. The chain uses TRBV10-3 and TRBJ2-1; TRBD1 aligns across 7 bases. The CDR3 extends over 15 amino acids. J was trimmed by 4 bases and V by 0 bases; bases with no gene match: 3. CDR1 and CDR2 from the germline V gene are ENHRY and SYGVKD. The CDR3 nucleotides are TGTGCCATCAGTGAGTCGGGACAGTTTTACAATGAGCAGTTCTTC. Amino acids: CAISESGQFYNEQFF.

A word on this clone: Distinct nucleotide sequences in the sample also encode this CDR3. The gene calls are TRBV30 and TRBJ1-5, with D hard to call. V gave up 0 bases and J gave up 1 base, with 4 bases separating them. CDR1 GTSNPN and CDR2 SVGIG come from the germline V gene (reference sequence). The CDR3 contains 13 residues. In DNA, the CDR3 is TGTGCCTGGAGTGTCCACAGCAATCAGCCCCAGCATTTT. As protein: CAWSVHSNQPQHF.

The rearrangement joins TRBV27 to TRBJ1-3; D ambiguous. CDR3 size: 15 residues. Trimming stripped 7 bases from V and 0 bases from J, with 13 bases between. Germline assignment: CDR1 MNHEY and CDR2 SMNVEV (reference sequence). The CDR3 DNA reads TGTGCCAGCACCCAGACCCAAAACTCTGGAAACACCATATATTTT. This encodes CASTQTQNSGNTIYF.

The chain uses TRBV28 and TRBJ1-2, with TRBD1 matching over 7 bases. Germline CDR1 is MDHEN and CDR2 is SYDVKM. J lost 6 bases, V lost 6 bases, and 10 bases had no gene match. CDR3 size: 14 residues. CDR3 in DNA: TGTGCCAGCAGCCCGGGACAGCGTATACATGGCTACACCTTC. Its translation: CASSPGQRIHGYTF.

The rearrangement links TRBV27 to TRBJ2-1, with TRBD1 identical over 9 bases. Per the germline V gene, CDR1 is MNHEY and CDR2 is SMNVEV (reference sequence). CDR3 length: 16 amino acids. V gave up 3 bases and J gave up 5 bases; unmatched junction bases: 8. The CDR3 reads CASSLEGTGSNNEQFF. The CDR3 region has the DNA TGTGCCAGCAGTTTGGAGGGGACAGGGAGCAACAATGAGCAGTTCTTC.

V and J are TRBV6-4 and TRBJ1-1; D unclear. This CDR3 spans 12 amino acids. V was pared by 4 bases and J by 3 bases, with 6 bases between. CDR1 is MRHNA and CDR2 is SNTAGT in the germline V gene. The DNA of the CDR3 is TGTGCCAGCAGTGCGAAGTACACTGAAGCTTTCTTT. Protein sequence: CASSAKYTEAFF.

The J gene is TRBJ2-3, the V gene TRBV4-1; D gene uncertain. This CDR3 contains 15 residues. With 1 base removed from V and 0 bases from J, the gap between germline ends came to 8 bases. Germline V gene lookup returns CDR1 MGHRA and CDR2 YSYEKL. CDR3 sequence: CASSQVAASTDTQYF. CDR3 sequence (DNA): TGCGCCAGCAGCCAAGTGGCAGCTAGCACAGATACGCAGTATTTT.

This chain links TRBV30 with TRBJ1-6; weak D call: TRBD1 (5 bases). CDR1 is GTSNPN and CDR2 is SVGIG in the germline V gene (reference sequence). Trimming shortened V by 5 bases and J by 1 base, and 18 bases separated the two germline ends. The CDR3 totals 17 residues. For the CDR3, the DNA is TGTGCCTGGGTTCCAGGTTGGGGGAGTTCCTATAATTCACCCCTCCACTTT. Encoded protein: CAWVPGWGSSYNSPLHF.